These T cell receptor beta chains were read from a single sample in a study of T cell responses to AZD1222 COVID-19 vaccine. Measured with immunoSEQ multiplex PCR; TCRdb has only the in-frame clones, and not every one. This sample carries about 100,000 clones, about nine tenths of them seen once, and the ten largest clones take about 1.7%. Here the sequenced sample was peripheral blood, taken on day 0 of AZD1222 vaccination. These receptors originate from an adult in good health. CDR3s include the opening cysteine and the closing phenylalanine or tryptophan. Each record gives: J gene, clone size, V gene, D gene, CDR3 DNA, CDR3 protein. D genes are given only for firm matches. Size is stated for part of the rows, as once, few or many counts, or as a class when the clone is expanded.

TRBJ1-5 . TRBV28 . TGTGCCAGCAGTTCTGGGTCCAATCAGCCCCAGCATTTT CASSSGSNQPQHF
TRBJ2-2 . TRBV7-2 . TGTGCCAGCAGCTTATCTGTGGTCGGGGAGCTGTTTTTT CASSLSVVGELFF
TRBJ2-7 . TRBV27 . TGTGCCAGCAGTTTATCAGGGAGCTCCTACGAGCAGTACTTC CASSLSGSSYEQYF
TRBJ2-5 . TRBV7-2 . TGTGCCAGCAGCTTCGGGCTGCAAGAGACCCAGTACTTC CASSFGLQETQYF
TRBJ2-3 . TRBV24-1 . TGTGCCACCAGTGTCATGGGAGGAGCAGGAGATACGCAGTATTTT CATSVMGGAGDTQYF
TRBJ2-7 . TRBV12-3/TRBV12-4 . TGTGCCAGCAGTGCGGACGACTACGAGCAGTACTTC CASSADDYEQYF
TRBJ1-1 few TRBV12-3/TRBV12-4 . TGTGCCAGCAGTTTCTTGGTCACTGAAGCTTTCTTT CASSFLVTEAFF
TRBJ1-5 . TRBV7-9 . TGTGCCAGCAGCCCAGGAGGGAACGAGAATCAGCCCCAGCATTTT CASSPGGNENQPQHF
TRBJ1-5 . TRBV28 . TGTGCCAGCAGTTTACCCAGCCCGCCTGGGGCAGGCGATCAGCCCCAGCATTTT CASSLPSPPGAGDQPQHF
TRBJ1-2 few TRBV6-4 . TGTGCCAGCAGTGACTCGGGGGGGTTTGGCTACACCTTC CASSDSGGFGYTF
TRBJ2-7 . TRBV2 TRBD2 TGTGCCAGCAGTGAGGGCACAGCGGGAGGTCTTTACGAGCAGTACTTC CASSEGTAGGLYEQYF
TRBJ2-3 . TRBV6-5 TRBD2 TGTGCCAGCGGCACGGGGACTATAATCACAGATACGCAGTATTTT CASGTGTIITDTQYF
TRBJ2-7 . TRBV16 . TGTGCCAGCAGCCCCAGGGTCAGGCAAGCCTACGAGCAGTACTTC CASSPRVRQAYEQYF
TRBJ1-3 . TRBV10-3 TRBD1 TGTGCCATCAGTGAGTCTCGGGACAGGGGAGTAGAACATTTT CAISESRDRGVEHF
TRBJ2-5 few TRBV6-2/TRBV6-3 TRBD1 TGTGCCAGCAGTCGTGTGTTGGGACAGGGTGGAGAGACCCAGTACTTC CASSRVLGQGGETQYF
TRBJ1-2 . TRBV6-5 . TGTGCCAGCAGTTACTCGAGAGGGATCAGTGACTATGGCTACACCTTC CASSYSRGISDYGYTF
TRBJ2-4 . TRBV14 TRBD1 TGTGCCAGCAGCCAAGGTCGGACAGGGGGTTCCAAAAACATTCAGTACTTC CASSQGRTGGSKNIQYF
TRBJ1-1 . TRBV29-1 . TGCAGCGTTGAAGATCTGGGCAGCATGAACACTGAAGCTTTCTTT CSVEDLGSMNTEAFF
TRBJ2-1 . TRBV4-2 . TGTGCCAGCAGCCAAGAGGTGTGGCCTAACTACAATGAGCAGTTCTTC CASSQEVWPNYNEQFF
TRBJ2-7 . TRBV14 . TGTGCCAGCAGCCAAGGCTTTGGGGACCCTCGCTCCTACGAGCAGTACTTC CASSQGFGDPRSYEQYF
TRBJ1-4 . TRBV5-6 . TGTGCCAGCAGCTTGGAGGGGGGCCGCTATAATGAAAAACTGTTTTTT CASSLEGGRYNEKLFF
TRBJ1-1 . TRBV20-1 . TGCAGTGCTAGTAGAGCAGAACAGGGTCCTGAAGCTTTCTTT CSASRAEQGPEAFF
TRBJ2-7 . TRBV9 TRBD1 TGTGCCAGCAGTGTAACCGGGACAGGGCCCTACGAGCAGTACTTC CASSVTGTGPYEQYF
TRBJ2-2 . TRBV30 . TGTGCCTGGAGTCTAGCAGCCACCGGGGAGCTGTTTTTT CAWSLAATGELFF
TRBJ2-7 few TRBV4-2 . TGTGCCAGCAGCCCCCCAGGCAGTTTCGAGCAGTACTTC CASSPPGSFEQYF
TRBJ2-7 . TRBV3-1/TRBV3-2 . TGTGCCAGCAGCCAAGGTGGCTTAAAGGAGCAGTACTTC CASSQGGLKEQYF
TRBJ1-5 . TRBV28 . TGTGCCAGCACCCCACCTGAAGGGAGGAATCAGCCCCAGCATTTT CASTPPEGRNQPQHF
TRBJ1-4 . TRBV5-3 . TGTGCCAGAAGCCCAGTGGGGGCTACGGTGCTCTTTAATGAAAAACTGTTTTTT CARSPVGATVLFNEKLFF